A selection of T cell receptor beta chains follows, all from one sample in a study of cytomegalovirus exposure and HLA in healthy donors. Repertoires were generated with immunoSEQ multiplex PCR, while TCRdb's copy carries only in-frame clones and drops some. This sample has about 94,000 clones, with approximately 77% found just once. The sample consisted of PBMCs. The receptors come from a human donor in good health. CDR3s leave out the opening cysteine and the closing phenylalanine or tryptophan.

V	J	CDR3
TRBV10-3	TRBJ1-2	AISATIDRGDNYGYT
TRBV21-1	TRBJ1-1	ASSNDTVGVRVEGTEAF
TRBV9	TRBJ2-7	ASSVTQLAGGPDEQY
TRBV6-6	TRBJ2-7	ASSYEAFGEQY
TRBV5-6	TRBJ2-5	ASSPSLAGLETQY
TRBV18	TRBJ2-7	ASSPDRSYEQY
TRBV2	TRBJ1-4	ASSLQNLYGKLF
TRBV5-6	TRBJ1-5	ASSSQRWGPEADQPQH
TRBV7-8	TRBJ2-4	ASSEHSLTVNIQY
TRBV7-3	TRBJ1-2	ASSLGTGLGYT
TRBV4-2	TRBJ2-5	ASSQETGVGTQY
TRBV7-9	TRBJ1-2	ASSSTGTGEGYT
TRBV25-1	TRBJ2-7	ASSDPAASAAYEQY
TRBV30	TRBJ1-5	AWSGDSNQPQH
TRBV11-2	TRBJ2-5	ASSLARSGQETQY
TRBV28	TRBJ2-7	ASSPPDRFYEQY
TRBV9	TRBJ1-1	ASSVTPGAVPEAF
TRBV30	TRBJ2-7	AWSRQGGSYEQY
TRBV9	TRBJ1-1	ASSVGGTLMNTEAF
TRBV30	TRBJ2-5	AWSVQGGQETQY
TRBV5-6	TRBJ1-2	ASSRTGTGGSNYGYT
TRBV19	TRBJ2-5	ASSPLFRRRETQY
TRBV7-9	TRBJ1-1	ASSLRGGTGDVGAF
TRBV9	TRBJ2-7	ASSVTDRGYEQY
TRBV19	TRBJ2-2	ASSIQQGAAGELF
TRBV5-1	TRBJ2-1	ASSLLAGGPNNEQF
TRBV5-1	TRBJ2-5	ASSSDGGRALETQY
TRBV7-3	TRBJ2-2	ASSSGNGELF
TRBV5-4	TRBJ2-5	ASSPWTSGGKETQY
TRBV28	TRBJ2-2	ASSSYTGELF
TRBV6-5	TRBJ1-4	ASSRDRKEKLF
TRBV15	TRBJ2-7	ATSRDGDRGHEQY
TRBV28	TRBJ2-7	ASGLPGSYEQY
TRBV7-2	TRBJ2-7	ASSLARGVGTYEQY
TRBV5-1	TRBJ2-2	ASSWTTGVPAGELF
TRBV4-1	TRBJ1-5	ASSQEGGAGGQPQH
TRBV10-1	TRBJ2-7	ASSESYPTYEQY
TRBV2	TRBJ2-7	ASSSQGIGEQY
TRBV4-3	TRBJ2-7	ASSGAHSLSYEQY
TRBV5-1	TRBJ2-6	ASRGDISGANVLT
TRBV6-5	TRBJ2-5	ASSYSPGLETQY
TRBV19	TRBJ1-2	ASNADRGYGYT